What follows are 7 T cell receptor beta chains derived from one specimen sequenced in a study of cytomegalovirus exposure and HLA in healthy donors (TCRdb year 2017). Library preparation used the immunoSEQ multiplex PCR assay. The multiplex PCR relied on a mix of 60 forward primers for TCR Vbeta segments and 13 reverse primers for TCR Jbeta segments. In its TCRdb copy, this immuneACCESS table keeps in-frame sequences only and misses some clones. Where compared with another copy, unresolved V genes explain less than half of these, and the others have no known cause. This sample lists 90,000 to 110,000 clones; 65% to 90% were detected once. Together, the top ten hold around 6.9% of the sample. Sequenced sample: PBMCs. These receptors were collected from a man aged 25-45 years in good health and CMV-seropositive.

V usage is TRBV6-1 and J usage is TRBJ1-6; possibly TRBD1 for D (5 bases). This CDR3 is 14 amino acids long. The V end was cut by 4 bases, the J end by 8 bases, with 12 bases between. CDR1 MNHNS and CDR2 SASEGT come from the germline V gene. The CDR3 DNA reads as TGTGCCAGCAGTGGAGGAGGGGATTATTCACCCCTCCACTTT. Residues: CASSGGGDYSPLHF.

The CDR3 DNA sequence: TGTGCCAGCATGGGGGCAGGCACCGGAGAGACCCAGTACTTC. It codes for CASMGAGTGETQYF. V usage is TRBV6-5 and J usage is TRBJ2-5, with a weak D call TRBD1 (6 bases). V was trimmed by 7 bases and J by 4 bases, leaving 16 bases between them. The CDR3 sequence is 14 residues long. Germline V gene data show CDR1 as MNHEY and CDR2 as SVGAGI.

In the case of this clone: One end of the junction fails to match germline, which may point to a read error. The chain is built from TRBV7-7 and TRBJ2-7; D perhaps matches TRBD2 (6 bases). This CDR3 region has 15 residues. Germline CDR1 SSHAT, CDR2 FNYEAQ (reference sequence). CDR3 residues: CASSLGPPGAYEQYF. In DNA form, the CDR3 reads TGTGCTAGCAGCTTAGGTCCCCCGGGGGCCTACGAGCAGTACTTC.

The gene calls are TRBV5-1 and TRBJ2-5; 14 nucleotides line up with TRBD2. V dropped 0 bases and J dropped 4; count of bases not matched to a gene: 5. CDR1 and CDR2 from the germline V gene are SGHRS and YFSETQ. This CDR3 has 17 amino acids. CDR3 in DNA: TGCGCCAGCAGCTTGGCCGGGACTAGCGGGGGTAGAGAGACCCAGTACTTC. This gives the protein CASSLAGTSGGRETQYF.

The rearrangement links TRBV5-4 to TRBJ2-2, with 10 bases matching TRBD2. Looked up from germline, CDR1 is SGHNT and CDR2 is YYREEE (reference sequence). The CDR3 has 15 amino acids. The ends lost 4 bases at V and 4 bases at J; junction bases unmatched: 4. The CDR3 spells CASSSGLAVTGELFF. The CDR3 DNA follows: TGTGCCAGCAGCAGTGGACTAGCGGTCACCGGGGAGCTGTTTTTT.

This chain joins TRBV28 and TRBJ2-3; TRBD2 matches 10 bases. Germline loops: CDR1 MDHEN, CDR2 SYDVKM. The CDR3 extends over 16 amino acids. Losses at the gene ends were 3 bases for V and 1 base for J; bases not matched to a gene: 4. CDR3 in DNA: TGTGCCAGCAGTTTCCCTGGGACTAGCGGCACAGATACGCAGTATTTT. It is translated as CASSFPGTSGTDTQYF.

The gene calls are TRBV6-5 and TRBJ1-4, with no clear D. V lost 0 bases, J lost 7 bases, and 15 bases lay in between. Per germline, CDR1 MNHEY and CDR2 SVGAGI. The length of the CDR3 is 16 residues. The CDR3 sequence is CASSYSPTGFTEKLFF. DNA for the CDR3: TGTGCCAGCAGTTACTCCCCGACTGGGTTTACTGAAAAACTGTTTTTT.